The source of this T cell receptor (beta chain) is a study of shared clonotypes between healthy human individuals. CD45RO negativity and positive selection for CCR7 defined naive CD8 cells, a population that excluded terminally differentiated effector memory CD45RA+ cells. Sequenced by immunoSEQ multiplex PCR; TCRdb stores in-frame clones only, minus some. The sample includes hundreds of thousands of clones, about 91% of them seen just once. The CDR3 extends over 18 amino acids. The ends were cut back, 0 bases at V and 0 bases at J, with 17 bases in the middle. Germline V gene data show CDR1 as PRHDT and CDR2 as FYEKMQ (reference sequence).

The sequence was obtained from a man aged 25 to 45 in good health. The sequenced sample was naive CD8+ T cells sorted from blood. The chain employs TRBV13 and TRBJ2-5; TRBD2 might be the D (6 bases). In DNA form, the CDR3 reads TGTGCCAGCAGCTTAGGCTTGGAACTAGCTGAATACCAAGAGACCCAGTACTTC. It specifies CASSLGLELAEYQETQYF.